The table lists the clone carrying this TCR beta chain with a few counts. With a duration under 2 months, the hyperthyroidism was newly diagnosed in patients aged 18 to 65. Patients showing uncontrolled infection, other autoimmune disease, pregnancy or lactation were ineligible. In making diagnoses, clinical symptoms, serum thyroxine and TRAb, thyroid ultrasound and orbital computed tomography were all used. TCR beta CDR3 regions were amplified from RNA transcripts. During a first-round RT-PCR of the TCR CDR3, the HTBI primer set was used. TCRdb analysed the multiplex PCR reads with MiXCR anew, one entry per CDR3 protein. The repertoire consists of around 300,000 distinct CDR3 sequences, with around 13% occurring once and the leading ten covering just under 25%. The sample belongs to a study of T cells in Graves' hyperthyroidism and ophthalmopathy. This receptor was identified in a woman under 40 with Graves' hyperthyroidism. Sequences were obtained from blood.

The CDR3 here is CSVNSGRAGSYNEQFF. CDR3 coding DNA: TGCAGTGTGAATAGCGGGAGGGCCGGCTCCTACAATGAGCAGTTCTTC. V and J are TRBV20-1 and TRBJ2-1; 11 bases fit TRBD2. CDR3 size: 16 residues. The V segment lost 7 bases and the J segment 0 bases; nucleotides outside the gene matches: 8. Looked up from germline, CDR1 is DFQATT and CDR2 is SNEGSKA (reference sequence).